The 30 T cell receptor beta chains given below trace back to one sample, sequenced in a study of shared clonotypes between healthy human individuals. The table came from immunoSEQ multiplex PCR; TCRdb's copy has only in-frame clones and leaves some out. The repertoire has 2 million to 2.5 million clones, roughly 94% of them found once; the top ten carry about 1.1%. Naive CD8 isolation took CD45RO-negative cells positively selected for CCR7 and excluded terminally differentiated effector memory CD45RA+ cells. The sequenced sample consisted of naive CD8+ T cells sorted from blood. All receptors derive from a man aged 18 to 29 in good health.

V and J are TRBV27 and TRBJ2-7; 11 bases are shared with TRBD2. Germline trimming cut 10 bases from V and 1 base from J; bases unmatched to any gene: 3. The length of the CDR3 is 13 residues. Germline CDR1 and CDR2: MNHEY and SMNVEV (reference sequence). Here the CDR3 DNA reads TGTGCCACCGGGACTAGCGGATCCTACGAGCAGTACTTC. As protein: CATGTSGSYEQYF.

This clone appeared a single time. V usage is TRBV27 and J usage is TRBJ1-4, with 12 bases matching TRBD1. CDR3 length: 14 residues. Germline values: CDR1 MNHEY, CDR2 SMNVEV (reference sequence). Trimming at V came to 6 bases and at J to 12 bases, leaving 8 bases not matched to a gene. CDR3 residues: CASRPGQGAQELFF. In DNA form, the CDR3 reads TGTGCCAGCAGGCCGGGACAGGGGGCCCAAGAACTGTTTTTT. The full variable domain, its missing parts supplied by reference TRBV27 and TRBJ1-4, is EAQVTQNPRYLITVTGKKLTVTCSQNMNHEYMSWYRQDPGLGLRQIYYSMNVEVTDKGDVPEGYKVSRKEKRNFPLILESPSPNQTSLYFCASRPGQGAQELFFGSGTQLSVL.

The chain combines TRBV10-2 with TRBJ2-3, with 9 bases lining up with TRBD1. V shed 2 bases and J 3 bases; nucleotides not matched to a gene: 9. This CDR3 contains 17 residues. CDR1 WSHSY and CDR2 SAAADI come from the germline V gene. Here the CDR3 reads CASSENIPGQGTDTQYF. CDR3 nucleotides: TGCGCCAGCAGTGAGAACATACCGGGACAGGGTACAGATACGCAGTATTTT.

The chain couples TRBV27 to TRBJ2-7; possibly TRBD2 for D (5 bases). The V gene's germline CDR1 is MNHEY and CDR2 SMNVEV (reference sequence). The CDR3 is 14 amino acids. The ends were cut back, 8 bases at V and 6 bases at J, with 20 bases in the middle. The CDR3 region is CASGLTGSGPEQYF. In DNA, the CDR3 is TGTGCCAGCGGGCTAACCGGCAGCGGCCCCGAGCAGTACTTC.

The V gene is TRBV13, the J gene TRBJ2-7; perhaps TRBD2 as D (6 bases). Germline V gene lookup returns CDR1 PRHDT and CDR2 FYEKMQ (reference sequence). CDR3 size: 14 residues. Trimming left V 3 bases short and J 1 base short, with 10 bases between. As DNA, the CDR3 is TGTGCCAGCAGCTTCGGGGCGGGATCCTACGAGCAGTACTTC. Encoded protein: CASSFGAGSYEQYF. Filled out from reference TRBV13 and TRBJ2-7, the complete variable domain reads AAGVIQSPRHLIKEKRETATLKCYPIPRHDTVYWYQQGPGQDPQFLISFYEKMQSDKGSIPDRFSAQQFSDYHSELNMSSLELGDSALYFCASSFGAGSYEQYFGPGTRLTVT.

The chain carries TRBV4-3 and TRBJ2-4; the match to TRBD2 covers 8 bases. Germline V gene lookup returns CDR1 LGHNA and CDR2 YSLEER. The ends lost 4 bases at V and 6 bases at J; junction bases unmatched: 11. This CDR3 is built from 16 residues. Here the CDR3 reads CASSPSIAGTGNIQYF. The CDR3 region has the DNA TGCGCCAGCAGCCCCTCCATAGCGGGGACGGGAAACATTCAGTACTTC.

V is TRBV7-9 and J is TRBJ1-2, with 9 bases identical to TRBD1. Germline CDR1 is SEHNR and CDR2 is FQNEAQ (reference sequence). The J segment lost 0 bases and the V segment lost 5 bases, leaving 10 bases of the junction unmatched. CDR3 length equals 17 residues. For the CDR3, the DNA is TGTGCCAGCAGCCCGTCGACAGGGGGGGACACTAACTATGGCTACACCTTC. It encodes CASSPSTGGDTNYGYTF.

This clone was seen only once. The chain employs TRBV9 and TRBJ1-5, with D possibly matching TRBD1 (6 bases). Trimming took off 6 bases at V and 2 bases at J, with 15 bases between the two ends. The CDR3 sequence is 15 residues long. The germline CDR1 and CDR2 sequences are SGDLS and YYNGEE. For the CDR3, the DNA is TGTGCCAGCACCCCGGGGGCTCTGGGCAATCAGCCCCAGCATTTT. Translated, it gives CASTPGALGNQPQHF.

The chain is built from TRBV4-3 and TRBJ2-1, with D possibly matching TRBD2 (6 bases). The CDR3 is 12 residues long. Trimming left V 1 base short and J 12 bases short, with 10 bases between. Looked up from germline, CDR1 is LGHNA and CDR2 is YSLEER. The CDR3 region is CASSQVGGSQFF. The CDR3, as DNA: TGCGCCAGCAGCCAAGTGGGAGGATCGCAGTTCTTC.

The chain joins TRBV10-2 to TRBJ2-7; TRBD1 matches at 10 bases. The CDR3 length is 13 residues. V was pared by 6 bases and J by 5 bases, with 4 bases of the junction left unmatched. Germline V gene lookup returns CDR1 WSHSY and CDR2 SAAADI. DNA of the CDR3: TGCGCCAGCAGGGGACAGGGGTTCGACGAGCAGTACTTC. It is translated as CASRGQGFDEQYF.

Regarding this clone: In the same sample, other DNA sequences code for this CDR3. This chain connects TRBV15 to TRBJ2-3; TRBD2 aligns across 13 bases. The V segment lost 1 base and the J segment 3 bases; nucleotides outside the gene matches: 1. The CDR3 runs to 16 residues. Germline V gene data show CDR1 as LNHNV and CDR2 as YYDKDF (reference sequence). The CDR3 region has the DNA TGTGCCACCAGCAGAGGACTAGCGGGGGGAACAGATACGCAGTATTTT. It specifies CATSRGLAGGTDTQYF. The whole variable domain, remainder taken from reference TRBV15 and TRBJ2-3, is DAMVIQNPRYQVTQFGKPVTLSCSQTLNHNVMYWYQQKSSQAPKLLFHYYDKDFNNEADTPDNFQSRRPNTSFCFLDIRSPGLGDTAMYLCATSRGLAGGTDTQYFGPGTRLTVL.

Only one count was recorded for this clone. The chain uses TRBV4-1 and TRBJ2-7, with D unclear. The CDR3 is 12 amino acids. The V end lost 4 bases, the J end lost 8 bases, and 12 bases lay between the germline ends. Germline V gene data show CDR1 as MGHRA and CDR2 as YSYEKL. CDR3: CASSPERNKQYF. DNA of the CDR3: TGCGCCAGCAGCCCCGAGCGTAATAAGCAGTACTTC.

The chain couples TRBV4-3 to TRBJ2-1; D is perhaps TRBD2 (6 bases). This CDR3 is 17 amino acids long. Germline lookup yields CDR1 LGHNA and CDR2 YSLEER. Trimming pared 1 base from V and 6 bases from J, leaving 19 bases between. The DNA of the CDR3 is TGCGCCAGCAGCCAAGTGGCGGGGACGCCCGAATTCAATGAGCAGTTCTTC. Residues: CASSQVAGTPEFNEQFF.

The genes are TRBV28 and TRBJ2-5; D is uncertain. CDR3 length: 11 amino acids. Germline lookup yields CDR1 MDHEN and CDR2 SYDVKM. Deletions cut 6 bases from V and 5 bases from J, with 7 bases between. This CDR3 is CASSEVETQYF. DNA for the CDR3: TGTGCCAGCAGCGAAGTGGAGACCCAGTACTTC.

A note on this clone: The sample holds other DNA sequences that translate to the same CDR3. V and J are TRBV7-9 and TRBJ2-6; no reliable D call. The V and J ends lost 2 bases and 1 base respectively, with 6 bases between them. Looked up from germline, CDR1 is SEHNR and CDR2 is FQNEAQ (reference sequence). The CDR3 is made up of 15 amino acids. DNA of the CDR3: TGTGCCAGCAGCTTACTGGGATCTGGGGCCAACGTCCTGACTTTC. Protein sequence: CASSLLGSGANVLTF. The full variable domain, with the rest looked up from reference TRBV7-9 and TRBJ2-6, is DTGVSQNPRHKITKRGQNVTFRCDPISEHNRLYWYRQTLGQGPEFLTYFQNEAQLEKSRLLSDRFSAERPKGSFSTLEIQRTEQGDSAMYLCASSLLGSGANVLTFGAGSRLTVL.

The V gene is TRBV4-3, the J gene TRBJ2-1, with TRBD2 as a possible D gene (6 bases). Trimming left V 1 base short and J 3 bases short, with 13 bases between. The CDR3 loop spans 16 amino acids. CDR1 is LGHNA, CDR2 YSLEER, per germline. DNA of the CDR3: TGCGCCAGCAGCCAAGTGGGGCGGAGGGGCTACAATGAGCAGTTCTTC. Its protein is CASSQVGRRGYNEQFF.

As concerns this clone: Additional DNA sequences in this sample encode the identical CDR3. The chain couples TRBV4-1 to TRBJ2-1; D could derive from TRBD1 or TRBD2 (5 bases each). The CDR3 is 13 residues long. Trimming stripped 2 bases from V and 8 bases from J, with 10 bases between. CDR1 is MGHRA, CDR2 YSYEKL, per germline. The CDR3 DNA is TGCGCCAGCAGCCAAACCCGGGGCGATGAGCAGTTCTTC. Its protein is CASSQTRGDEQFF.

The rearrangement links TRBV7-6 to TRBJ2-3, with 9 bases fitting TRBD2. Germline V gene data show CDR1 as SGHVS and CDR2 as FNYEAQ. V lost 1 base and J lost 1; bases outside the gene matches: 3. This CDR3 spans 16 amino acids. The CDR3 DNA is TGTGCCAGCAGCTTAGTAATAGCGGGAGGCACAGATACGCAGTATTTT. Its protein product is CASSLVIAGGTDTQYF. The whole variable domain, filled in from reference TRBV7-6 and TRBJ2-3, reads GAGVSQSPRYKVTKRGQDVALRCDPISGHVSLYWYRQALGQGPEFLTYFNYEAQQDKSGLPNDRFSAERPEGSISTLTIQRTEQRDSAMYRCASSLVIAGGTDTQYFGPGTRLTVL.

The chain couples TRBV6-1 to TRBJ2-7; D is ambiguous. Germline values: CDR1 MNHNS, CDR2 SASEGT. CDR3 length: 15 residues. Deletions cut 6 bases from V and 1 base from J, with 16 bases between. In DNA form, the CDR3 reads TGTGCCAGCAGCACCAATAGGGTTATGTCCTACGAGCAGTACTTC. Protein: CASSTNRVMSYEQYF.

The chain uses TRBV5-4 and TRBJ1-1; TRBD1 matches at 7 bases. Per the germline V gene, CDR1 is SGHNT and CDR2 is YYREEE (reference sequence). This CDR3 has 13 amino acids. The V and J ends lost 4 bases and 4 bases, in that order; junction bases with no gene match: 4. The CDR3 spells CASSQQGITEAFF. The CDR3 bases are TGTGCCAGCAGCCAACAGGGGATCACTGAAGCTTTCTTT.

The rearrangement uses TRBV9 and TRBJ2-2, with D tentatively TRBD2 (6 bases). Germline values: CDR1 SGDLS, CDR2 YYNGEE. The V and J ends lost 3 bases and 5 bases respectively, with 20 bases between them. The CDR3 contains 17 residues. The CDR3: CASSGPSEGVRTGELFF. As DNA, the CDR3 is TGTGCCAGCAGCGGACCTAGCGAAGGAGTGAGAACCGGGGAGCTGTTTTTT. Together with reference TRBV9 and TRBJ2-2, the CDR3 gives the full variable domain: DSGVTQTPKHLITATGQRVTLRCSPRSGDLSVYWYQQSLDQGLQFLIQYYNGEERAKGNILERFSAQQFPDLHSELNLSSLELGDSALYFCASSGPSEGVRTGELFFGEGSRLTVL.

The CDR3 spells CASSSWTSGSTGELFF. DNA for the CDR3: TGTGCCAGCAGCTCCTGGACTAGCGGGAGCACCGGGGAGCTGTTTTTT. The chain uses TRBV7-8 and TRBJ2-2; TRBD2 matches 13 bases. Trimming took 4 bases from V and 4 from J; bases not matched to a gene: 3. The CDR3 runs 16 residues. Germline lookup yields CDR1 SGHVS and CDR2 FQNEAQ.

CDR3 loop: CASSLWRGLEAFF. CDR3 nucleotide sequence: TGTGCCAGCAGTTTATGGAGGGGGCTGGAAGCTTTCTTT. This chain joins TRBV27 and TRBJ1-1; TRBD1 matches at 7 bases. The CDR3 has 13 residues. V lost 1 base to trimming and J lost 8 bases; unmatched junction nucleotides: 4. Germline assignment: CDR1 MNHEY and CDR2 SMNVEV (reference sequence).

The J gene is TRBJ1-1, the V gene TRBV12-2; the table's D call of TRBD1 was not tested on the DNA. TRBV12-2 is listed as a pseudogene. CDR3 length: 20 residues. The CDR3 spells CASRLVQGSARIRMNTEAFF. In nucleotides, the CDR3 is TGTGCAAGTCGCTTAGTACAGGGTTCTGCCCGGATTCGAATGAACACTGAAGCTTTCTTT.

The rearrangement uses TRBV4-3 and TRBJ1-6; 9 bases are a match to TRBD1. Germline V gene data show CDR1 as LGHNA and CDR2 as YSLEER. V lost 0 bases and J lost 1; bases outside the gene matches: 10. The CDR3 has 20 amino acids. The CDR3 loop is CASSQDDMGQGLSYNSPLHF. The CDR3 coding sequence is TGCGCCAGCAGCCAAGATGACATGGGACAGGGTTTGTCCTATAATTCACCCCTCCACTTT.

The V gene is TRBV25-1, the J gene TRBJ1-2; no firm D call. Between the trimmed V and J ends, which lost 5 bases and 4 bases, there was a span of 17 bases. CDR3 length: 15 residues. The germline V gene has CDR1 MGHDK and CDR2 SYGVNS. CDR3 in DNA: TGTGCCAGCAGTTTGAGATTGGGAAAGACCTATGGCTACACCTTC. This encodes CASSLRLGKTYGYTF.

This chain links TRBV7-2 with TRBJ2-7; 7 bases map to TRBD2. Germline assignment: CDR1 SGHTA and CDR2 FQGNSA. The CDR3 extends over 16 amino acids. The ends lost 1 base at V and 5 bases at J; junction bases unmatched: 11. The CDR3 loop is CASSLGRMGGAHEQYF. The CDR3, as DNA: TGTGCCAGCAGCTTAGGAAGGATGGGAGGGGCCCACGAGCAGTACTTC.

In nucleotides, the CDR3 is TGTGCCTGGAGTGTAGGAGTTACAGGCAATGAGCAGTTCTTC. It yields the protein CAWSVGVTGNEQFF. The V gene is TRBV30, the J gene TRBJ2-1; maybe TRBD1 (5 bases). Germline CDR1 GTSNPN, CDR2 SVGIG (reference sequence). This CDR3 spans 14 amino acids. The ends were cut back, 0 bases at V and 6 bases at J, with 12 bases in the middle.

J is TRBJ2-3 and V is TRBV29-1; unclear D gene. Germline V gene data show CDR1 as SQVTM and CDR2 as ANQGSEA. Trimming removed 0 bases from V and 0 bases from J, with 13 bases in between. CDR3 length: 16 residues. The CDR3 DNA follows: TGCAGCGTTGAAGATAGAGGCAGGCAAAGCACAGATACGCAGTATTTT. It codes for CSVEDRGRQSTDTQYF.

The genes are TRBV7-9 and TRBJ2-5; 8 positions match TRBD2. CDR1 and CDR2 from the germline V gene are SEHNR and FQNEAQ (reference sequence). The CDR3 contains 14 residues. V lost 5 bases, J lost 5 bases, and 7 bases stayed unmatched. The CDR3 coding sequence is TGTGCCAGCAGCCCGGCGGGGGGCCCGGAGACCCAGTACTTC. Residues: CASSPAGGPETQYF.